These 11 T cell receptor beta chains share one sample of origin, sequenced in a study of shared clonotypes between healthy human individuals. The repertoire was sequenced with immunoSEQ multiplex PCR; TCRdb's copy has only in-frame clones and lacks some. The sample includes approximately 740,000 clones, almost 95% seen only once; the top ten take under 30%. Naive CD8 cells were CD45RO-negative, positively selected for CCR7, excluding terminally differentiated effector memory CD45RA+ cells. The sequencing input was naive CD8+ T cells sorted from blood. Receptors were obtained from a young man in good health.

The chain carries TRBV4-3 and TRBJ2-1, with 10 bases matching TRBD2. Germline V gene lookup returns CDR1 LGHNA and CDR2 YSLEER. The CDR3 has 16 residues. Germline trimming cut 0 bases from V and 6 bases from J; bases unmatched to any gene: 5. The CDR3 sequence: CASSQDLAGGTNEQFF. CDR3 sequence (DNA): TGCGCCAGCAGCCAAGACTTAGCGGGAGGAACCAATGAGCAGTTCTTC.

This clone was picked up a small number of times. This probably arose from a read error, given a far larger clone one base away. This sequence joins TRBV5-4 and TRBJ1-2; D call uncertain. This CDR3 is 11 amino acids long. Deletions cut 2 bases from V and 1 base from J, with 0 bases between. CDR1 is SGHNT, CDR2 YYREEE, per germline (reference sequence). CDR3 residues: CASSFNYGYTF. CDR3 in DNA: TGTGCCAGCAGCTTTAACTATGGCTACACCTTC.

This clone appeared once. CDR3: CASSVWPGETQYF. The CDR3 region has the DNA TGTGCCAGCAGCGTATGGCCGGGAGAGACCCAGTACTTC. This chain links TRBV9 with TRBJ2-5, with D hard to call. This CDR3 has 13 residues. Looked up from germline, CDR1 is SGDLS and CDR2 is YYNGEE. Between the trimmed V and J ends, which lost 1 base and 4 bases, there was a span of 8 bases.

V usage is TRBV7-2 and J usage is TRBJ2-3, with a weak D call TRBD1 (7 bases). The V gene's germline CDR1 is SGHTA and CDR2 FQGNSA. This CDR3 contains 17 residues. Trimming pared 2 bases from V and 0 bases from J, leaving 15 bases between. The CDR3 here is CASSLPSRGTSTDTQYF. Here the CDR3 DNA reads TGTGCCAGCAGCTTACCGAGCAGGGGGACTAGCACAGATACGCAGTATTTT.

V usage is TRBV7-2 and J usage is TRBJ2-5, with D perhaps being TRBD1 or TRBD2 (5 bases each). CDR3 length equals 15 residues. The V and J ends lost 5 bases and 1 base respectively, with 14 bases between them. Looked up from germline, CDR1 is SGHTA and CDR2 is FQGNSA. CDR3 nucleotides: TGTGCCAGCAGCCAGAGAGGGGCAGTCCAAGAGACCCAGTACTTC. Residues: CASSQRGAVQETQYF.

The chain employs TRBV27 and TRBJ2-7, with 11 bases fitting TRBD2. The trim removed 4 bases at V and 0 bases at J, leaving 2 bases unmatched. From germline, CDR1 is MNHEY and CDR2 SMNVEV (reference sequence). CDR3 length: 15 amino acids. CDR3: CASSWGLADSYEQYF. CDR3 nucleotide sequence: TGTGCCAGCAGTTGGGGACTAGCGGACTCCTACGAGCAGTACTTC.

The chain links TRBV27 to TRBJ1-4; no firm D call. Germline loops: CDR1 MNHEY, CDR2 SMNVEV (reference sequence). This CDR3 has 14 amino acids. The germline V and J ends were trimmed by 4 bases and 4 bases, with 10 bases remaining between them. CDR3 sequence reads: CASSSSWYNEKLFF. The CDR3 DNA reads as TGTGCCAGCAGTTCTTCCTGGTATAATGAAAAACTGTTTTTT.

This CDR3 is CASSRLTSGSSYEQYF. The DNA of the CDR3 is TGTGCCAGCAGCCGCCTGACTAGCGGGAGTTCCTACGAGCAGTACTTC. The J gene is TRBJ2-7, the V gene TRBV28, with 12 bases matching TRBD2. The V segment lost 6 bases and the J segment 1 base; nucleotides outside the gene matches: 7. The CDR3 is 16 amino acids. Per germline, CDR1 MDHEN and CDR2 SYDVKM.

Written as DNA, the CDR3 is TGTGCCAGCAGTCCACCCCCAGGGTTTTCATCTGGGGCCAACGTCCTGACTTTC. Its translation: CASSPPPGFSSGANVLTF. The chain recombines TRBV27 with TRBJ2-6, with D possibly being TRBD1 (5 bases). This CDR3 has 18 amino acids. The V and J ends lost 5 bases and 1 base respectively, with 18 bases between them. Germline lookup yields CDR1 MNHEY and CDR2 SMNVEV (reference sequence).

This clone was counted a few times. This chain links TRBV5-4 with TRBJ2-7; no reliable D call. The CDR3 sequence is 15 residues long. V was trimmed by 5 bases and J by 0 bases, leaving 15 bases between them. Per the germline V gene, CDR1 is SGHNT and CDR2 is YYREEE (reference sequence). This CDR3 reads CASRTPESFSYEQYF. The CDR3 DNA reads TGTGCCAGCAGAACGCCTGAGTCCTTCTCCTACGAGCAGTACTTC.

CDR3 loop: CASSSRFWSNQPQHF. CDR3 in DNA: TGTGCCAGCAGCTCCCGGTTCTGGAGCAATCAGCCCCAGCATTTT. V gene TRBV21-1 combines with J gene TRBJ1-5. TRBV21-1 is deemed a pseudogene. This CDR3 is 15 amino acids long.